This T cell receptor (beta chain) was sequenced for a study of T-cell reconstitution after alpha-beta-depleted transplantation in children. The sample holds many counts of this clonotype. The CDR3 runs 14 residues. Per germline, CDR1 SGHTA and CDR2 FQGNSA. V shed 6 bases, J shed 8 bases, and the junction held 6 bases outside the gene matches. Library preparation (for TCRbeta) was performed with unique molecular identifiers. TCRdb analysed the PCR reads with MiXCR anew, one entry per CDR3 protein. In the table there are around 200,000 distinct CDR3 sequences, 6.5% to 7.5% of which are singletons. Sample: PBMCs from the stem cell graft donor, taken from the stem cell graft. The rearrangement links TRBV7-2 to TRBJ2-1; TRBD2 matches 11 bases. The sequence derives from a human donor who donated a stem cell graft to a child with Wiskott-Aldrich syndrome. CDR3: CASSPSGRTDEQFF. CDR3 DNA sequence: TGTGCCAGCAGTCCTAGCGGGAGGACTGATGAGCAGTTCTTC.